Each of the 32 T cell receptor beta chains below was sequenced from the same sample in a study of blood T cells in healthy people across ages. A sample-barcoded 5' primer and a J-beta primer mix were used in a second PCR of roughly 6 to 11 cycles. TCRdb reprocessed the 5' RACE reads with MiXCR, giving one entry per CDR3 protein. The sample has about 780,000 distinct CDR3 sequences, around a quarter seen once. The data also belong to a second study, concerning T cells of mothers and their children.

Specimen: blood. All receptors derive from a boy between 5 and 17 years old in good health.

The V and J genes are TRBV5-1 and TRBJ2-1; TRBD2 agrees at 11 bases. Germline V gene sequence: CDR1 SGHRS, CDR2 YFSETQ. J gave up 9 bases and V 3 bases, and 5 bases lay outside the gene matches. The CDR3 length is 14 residues. The CDR3 here is CASSSIAGGREQFF. The CDR3 nucleotides read TGCGCCAGCAGCTCAATAGCGGGGGGGCGTGAGCAGTTCTTC.

The CDR3 DNA follows: TGTGCCACGGGGACTAGCGGGGGCAACGAGCAGTACTTC. Translating it yields CATGTSGGNEQYF. The chain is built from TRBV10-3 and TRBJ2-7; 14 bases align to TRBD2. Germline-derived CDR1 and CDR2 are ENHRY and SYGVKD. V was clipped by 10 bases and J by 5 bases; unmatched bases: 4. This CDR3 has 13 amino acids.

The chain joins TRBV12-3 or TRBV12-4 to TRBJ1-2; no clear D gene. With 5 bases removed from V and 4 bases from J, the gap between germline ends came to 23 bases. The CDR3 is 17 residues long. CDR3 sequence (DNA): TGTGCCAGCAGTAAGCTTCGGACCATTCCTGGAGGCTATGGCTACACCTTC. It codes for CASSKLRTIPGGYGYTF.

This clonotype was found a few times. The gene calls are TRBV30 and TRBJ2-5, with a tentative D call TRBD1 (6 bases). The J call may be wrong; the DNA end is better matched by TRBJ2-7. Germline loops: CDR1 GTSNPN, CDR2 SVGIG (reference sequence). The CDR3 is 15 amino acids. The CDR3 region is CAWSLKDRIEHEQYF. The CDR3 DNA sequence: TGTGCCTGGAGTTTAAAAGACAGGATTGAACACGAGCAGTACTTC.

The V call is TRBV7-6, the J call TRBJ2-1; 15 bases are shared with TRBD2. The junction had 8 bases not matched to a gene; V was cut back by 4 bases and J by 1 base. The CDR3 is 19 residues long. Germline V gene lookup returns CDR1 SGHVS and CDR2 FNYEAQ. CDR3 bases: TGTGCCAGCAGCTACCCCGGGACTAGCGGGGGGAGTTCCTACAATGAGCAGTTCTTC. Its translation is CASSYPGTSGGSSYNEQFF.

In this sample, this clonotype turned up a few times. The V gene is TRBV28, the J gene TRBJ2-2; 7 positions match TRBD2. Trimming cost V 4 bases and J 5 bases; bases outside gene matches: 7. CDR1 MDHEN and CDR2 SYDVKM come from the germline V gene. This CDR3 is 15 amino acids long. CDR3 nucleotide sequence: TGTGCCAGCAGTTCGAGACTAGCCGTTACCGGGGAGCTGTTTTTT. Translating gives CASSSRLAVTGELFF.

The V and J genes are TRBV20-1 and TRBJ2-4; possible D gene TRBD1, 6 bases. The V and J ends lost 5 bases and 4 bases respectively, with 21 bases between them. CDR1 is DFQATT and CDR2 is SNEGSKA in the germline V gene (reference sequence). The CDR3 length is 16 residues. In DNA form, the CDR3 reads TGCAGTGCTGAAATAGGGCTTGGACAGCTAAAAAACATTCAGTACTTC. Amino acids: CSAEIGLGQLKNIQYF.

This clonotype was detected a few times. The chain joins TRBV29-1 to TRBJ2-5; 7 positions agree with TRBD1. TRBJ2-1 explains the end of the DNA better; the J call may be wrong. The CDR3 sequence is 17 residues long. Germline V gene lookup returns CDR1 SQVTM and CDR2 ANQGSEA. CDR3 nucleotide sequence: TGCAGCGTTGAAGATAGTCAACGGACAGGACTCTCCAATGAGCAGTTCTTC. This encodes CSVEDSQRTGLSNEQFF.

This rearrangement joins TRBV7-8 to TRBJ1-2, with D unclear. The CDR3 loop spans 13 amino acids. Deletions cut 3 bases from V and 5 bases from J, with 10 bases between. Germline-derived CDR1 and CDR2 are SGHVS and FQNEAQ. The CDR3 loop reads CASSLRKGYGYTF. Written as DNA, the CDR3 is TGTGCCAGCAGCTTGAGGAAGGGTTATGGCTACACCTTC.

For the CDR3, the DNA is TGCAGTGCCCCAGGCCGGACGTATGGCTACACCTTC. This encodes CSAPGRTYGYTF. The rearrangement joins TRBV20-1 to TRBJ1-2, with unresolved D. Germline V gene lookup returns CDR1 DFQATT and CDR2 SNEGSKA (reference sequence). The CDR3 totals 12 residues. The V end was cut by 6 bases, the J end by 5 bases, with 13 bases between.

This clonotype was found many times. The V and J genes are TRBV29-1 and TRBJ2-3; D is perhaps TRBD2 (5 bases). Between the trimmed V and J ends, which lost 3 bases and 2 bases, there was a span of 9 bases. Germline loops: CDR1 SQVTM, CDR2 ANQGSEA. The CDR3 has 13 residues. For the CDR3, the DNA is TGCAGCGTTGAGGAGGTTTCCACAGATACGCAGTATTTT. This gives the protein CSVEEVSTDTQYF.

The chain couples TRBV5-5 to TRBJ2-1, with a tentative D call TRBD2 (6 bases). Per germline, CDR1 SGHKS and CDR2 YYEKEE (reference sequence). This CDR3 comprises 15 residues. Trimming cost V 0 bases and J 5 bases, with 12 bases left between them. CDR3: CASSLVSGSNNEQFF. Here the CDR3 DNA reads TGTGCCAGCAGCTTGGTAAGCGGGTCCAACAATGAGCAGTTCTTC.

This clonotype has a handful of counts. V gene TRBV3-1 combines with J gene TRBJ2-7, with D possibly TRBD2 on 5 matching bases. This CDR3 is built from 14 residues. Trimming stripped 1 base from V and 2 bases from J, with 9 bases between. Germline V gene sequence: CDR1 LGHDT, CDR2 YNNKEL (reference sequence). The CDR3, as DNA: TGTGCCAGCAGCCAAGGCGGAGGCCCCTACGAGCAGTACTTC. Residues: CASSQGGGPYEQYF.

This clonotype occurred a few times. V usage is TRBV5-1 and J usage is TRBJ1-2, with 12 nucleotides matching TRBD1. The length of the CDR3 is 14 residues. The V segment lost 4 bases and the J segment 6 bases; nucleotides outside the gene matches: 4. Germline loops: CDR1 SGHRS, CDR2 YFSETQ. CDR3 loop: CASSPGTGGDGYTF. Here the CDR3 DNA reads TGCGCCAGCAGCCCGGGGACAGGGGGCGATGGCTACACCTTC.

The J gene is TRBJ2-2, the V gene TRBV20-1; D is unclear. CDR1 and CDR2 (germline): DFQATT, SNEGSKA (reference sequence). V lost 6 bases, J lost 1 base, and 9 bases lay in between. This CDR3 spans 13 amino acids. CDR3 sequence reads: CSAKPENTGELFF. The DNA of the CDR3 is TGCAGTGCCAAACCAGAGAACACCGGGGAGCTGTTTTTT.

The chain links TRBV12-3 or TRBV12-4 to TRBJ2-5, with D maybe TRBD2 (5 bases). Judging by the DNA end, TRBJ2-1 fits better; the J call may be wrong. The CDR3 has 13 amino acids. The CDR3 DNA sequence: TGTGCCAGCTCCCCGGACTGGAACAATGAGCAGTTCTTC. Translation gives CASSPDWNNEQFF.

This chain links TRBV5-1 with TRBJ1-1, with D hard to call. The V end was cut by 4 bases, the J end by 4 bases, with 14 bases between. Germline V gives CDR1 SGHRS, CDR2 YFSETQ. The CDR3 is 14 amino acids. The chain's CDR3 is CASSEGALGTEAFF. For the CDR3, the DNA is TGCGCCAGCAGCGAAGGAGCCCTGGGCACTGAAGCTTTCTTT.

The rearrangement links TRBV2 to TRBJ2-4; D unclear. Germline values: CDR1 SNHLY, CDR2 FYNNEI. CDR3 length: 12 amino acids. Trimming left V 3 bases short and J 7 bases short, with 7 bases between. The CDR3 coding sequence is TGTGCCAGCAGTGAGCGGCCGAACATTCAGTACTTC. Translating gives CASSERPNIQYF. The full variable domain, rest sourced from reference TRBV2 and TRBJ2-4, is EPEVTQTPSHQVTQMGQEVILRCVPISNHLYFYWYRQILGQKVEFLVSFYNNEISEKSEIFDDQFSVERPDGSNFTLKIRSTKLEDSAMYFCASSERPNIQYFGAGTRLSVL.

Only a few counts were recorded for this clonotype. This chain joins TRBV5-1 and TRBJ1-6; D call uncertain. V dropped 0 bases and J dropped 10 bases, with 20 bases sitting between them. This CDR3 has 17 residues. Germline values: CDR1 SGHRS, CDR2 YFSETQ. The CDR3 DNA reads TGCGCCAGCAGCTTGGCCTTTTCCTCGGGTCGAGGATCACCCCTCCACTTT. Translation: CASSLAFSSGRGSPLHF. The whole variable domain, remainder taken from reference TRBV5-1 and TRBJ1-6, is KAGVTQTPRYLIKTRGQQVTLSCSPISGHRSVSWYQQTPGQGLQFLFEYFSETQRNKGNFPGRFSGRQFSNSRSEMNVSTLELGDSALYLCASSLAFSSGRGSPLHFGNGTRLTVT.

J is TRBJ2-2 and V is TRBV3-1; 9 bases are a match to TRBD2. The V and J ends lost 4 bases and 4 bases, in that order; junction bases with no gene match: 7. The germline CDR1 and CDR2 sequences are LGHDT and YNNKEL (reference sequence). The CDR3 runs 16 residues. The CDR3 DNA is TGTGCCAGCAGCCCTCTCGGCGGGGGGGGCACCGGGGAGCTGTTTTTT. This codes for CASSPLGGGGTGELFF.

The chain combines TRBV7-6 with TRBJ1-6; D perhaps matches TRBD1 (5 bases). The germline V gene encodes CDR1 SGHVS and CDR2 FNYEAQ. This CDR3 comprises 15 residues. V lost 8 bases, J lost 8 bases, and 19 bases lay in between. CDR3 residues: CASSPGGTRDSPLHF. CDR3 DNA: TGTGCCAGCTCCCCCGGGGGGACTAGAGATTCACCCCTCCACTTT.

This clonotype was counted only a few times. The J gene is TRBJ1-1, the V gene TRBV29-1; D is unclear. Deletions cut 6 bases from V and 1 base from J, with 18 bases between. The CDR3 is 15 residues long. Per germline, CDR1 SQVTM and CDR2 ANQGSEA. This chain's CDR3 is CSVARTVTQNTEAFF. CDR3 DNA: TGCAGCGTCGCACGGACTGTAACCCAGAACACTGAAGCTTTCTTT.

This clonotype turned up a few times. This chain connects TRBV7-2 to TRBJ2-5; D ambiguous. Judging by the DNA end, TRBJ2-1 fits better; the J call may be wrong. Per the germline V gene, CDR1 is SGHTA and CDR2 is FQGNSA. This CDR3 has 14 amino acids. The CDR3 coding sequence is TGTGCCAGCAGCTTAGACCACAACTACAATGAGCAGTTCTTC. Its protein is CASSLDHNYNEQFF.

The chain carries TRBV5-1 and TRBJ2-1; 13 nucleotides line up with TRBD2. After removal of 4 bases from V and 7 bases from J, the junction contained 11 bases not matched to a gene. The CDR3 runs 17 residues. In germline, CDR1 is SGHRS, CDR2 YFSETQ. The chain's CDR3 is CASSPGLAGVELNEQFF. As DNA, the CDR3 is TGCGCCAGCAGCCCCGGACTAGCGGGGGTCGAGTTGAATGAGCAGTTCTTC.

This clonotype came up a few times. This chain links TRBV14 with TRBJ2-1, with 14 nucleotides matching TRBD2. CDR1 is SGHDN, CDR2 FVKESK, per germline. The V segment lost 4 bases and the J segment 0 bases; nucleotides outside the gene matches: 11. The CDR3 sequence is 20 residues long. CDR3: CASSPPRRLAGGLSYNEQFF. The CDR3 DNA reads TGTGCCAGCAGCCCGCCTCGCCGACTAGCGGGGGGGCTCTCCTACAATGAGCAGTTCTTC.

This chain joins TRBV12-3 or TRBV12-4 and TRBJ2-5; the match to TRBD2 covers 7 bases. Unmatched junction bases numbered 14, after V lost 6 bases and J lost 7 bases. CDR3 size: 15 residues. CDR3 DNA sequence: TGTGCCAGCAGCCTGGTGTTCGGGACGGGGGGGACCCAGTACTTC. Residues: CASSLVFGTGGTQYF.

In this sample, this clonotype turned up once. The chain carries TRBV30 and TRBJ2-4; D remains ambiguous. This CDR3 comprises 14 residues. Germline loops: CDR1 GTSNPN, CDR2 SVGIG (reference sequence). Trimming removed 3 bases from V and 2 bases from J, with 11 bases in between. CDR3 bases: TGTGCCTGGAGACACCGTGGGTCCAAAAACATTCAGTACTTC. It encodes CAWRHRGSKNIQYF.

The genes are TRBV2 and TRBJ2-4; 7 bases are a match to TRBD1. In germline, CDR1 is SNHLY, CDR2 FYNNEI. CDR3 length equals 18 residues. The junction had 15 bases not matched to a gene; V was cut back by 6 bases and J by 1 base. CDR3: CASRTPGQTQGAKNIQYF. CDR3 DNA sequence: TGTGCCAGCAGAACGCCGGGACAGACCCAGGGGGCCAAAAACATTCAGTACTTC.

This chain uses TRBV29-1 with TRBJ1-4; perhaps TRBD1 as D (6 bases). This CDR3 comprises 14 residues. The germline CDR1 and CDR2 sequences are SQVTM and ANQGSEA. CDR3: CGLSSGATNEKLFF. Here the CDR3 DNA reads TGCGGACTATCCTCGGGGGCGACTAATGAAAAACTGTTTTTT.

This chain connects TRBV29-1 to TRBJ2-2, with D possibly matching TRBD2 (6 bases). The V end lost 5 bases, the J end lost 7 bases, and 14 bases lay between the germline ends. The CDR3 consists of 13 residues. Per germline, CDR1 SQVTM and CDR2 ANQGSEA. The CDR3 spells CSVLPDGGGELFF. For the CDR3, the DNA is TGCAGCGTTCTGCCCGACGGGGGCGGGGAGCTGTTTTTT.

The gene calls are TRBV29-1 and TRBJ2-5; D may be TRBD2 (7 bases). The V and J ends lost 7 bases and 7 bases respectively, with 16 bases between them. The CDR3 contains 12 residues. The germline CDR1 and CDR2 sequences are SQVTM and ANQGSEA. The DNA of the CDR3 is TGCAGCGCCCAGAAGGGGGAGGGGACCCAGTACTTC. Encoded protein: CSAQKGEGTQYF.

This rearrangement joins TRBV6-2 or TRBV6-3 to TRBJ2-7, with 8 bases that match TRBD1. The CDR3 has 15 amino acids. J lost 3 bases, V lost 6 bases, and 10 bases had no gene match. Germline loops: CDR1 MNHEY, CDR2 SVGEGT. CDR3 amino acids: CASSSPGQGIYEQYF. The CDR3 region has the DNA TGTGCCAGCAGCTCCCCCGGACAGGGTATCTACGAGCAGTACTTC.